The rows below give T cell receptor beta chains drawn from one sample of a study of cytomegalovirus exposure and HLA in healthy donors. Using immunoSEQ multiplex PCR, the repertoire was profiled, and TCRdb retains in-frame clones only, with some absent. The sample comprises about 93,000 clones, about four fifths of which are singletons, and approximately 3.8% rests with the top ten. Sequencing used PBMCs. Receptors were obtained from a man in his fifties in good health and CMV-seronegative. Both conserved end residues are part of each CDR3. The D gene is left open where the match is weak. Some rows mark clone size as missing; the rest say once, few, many or name a class of expanded clone.

J gene | clone size | D gene | V gene | CDR3 DNA | CDR3 protein
TRBJ2-3 | NA | NA | TRBV2 | TGTGCCAGCGGTGCGTCTTACCCCAGGGATACGCAGTATTTT | CASGASYPRDTQYF
TRBJ2-1 | NA | NA | TRBV28 | TGTGCCAGCAGTTTCGGGCAGGGTCTGGGCTACAATGAGCAGTTCTTC | CASSFGQGLGYNEQFF
TRBJ2-3 | NA | NA | TRBV9 | TGTGCCAGCAGCGCAGACAGGTCAGATACGCAGTATTTT | CASSADRSDTQYF
TRBJ1-1 | NA | NA | TRBV6-5 | TGTGCCAGCAGTCCGGGACTGTTGAACACTGAAGCTTTCTTT | CASSPGLLNTEAFF
TRBJ2-1 | few | NA | TRBV13 | TGTGCCAGCAGCTCGTACAGAAGGCTCTACAATGAGCAGTTCTTC | CASSSYRRLYNEQFF
TRBJ1-1 | NA | NA | TRBV9 | TGTGCCAGCAGCGTAGTAGCCAGGGGATCTGAAGCTTTCTTT | CASSVVARGSEAFF
TRBJ1-2 | NA | NA | TRBV5-1 | TGCGCCAGCAGCTTGGTCGGGGGAGACTATGGCTACACCTTC | CASSLVGGDYGYTF
TRBJ2-5 | NA | TRBD1 | TRBV7-9 | TGTGCCAGCAGCTTAGGGACAGGGGGCCAAGAGACCCAGTACTTC | CASSLGTGGQETQYF
TRBJ2-7 | NA | TRBD1 | TRBV7-6 | TGTGCCAGCAGCTTAGCGCCGCAGGGGGCAGGCGAGCAGTACTTC | CASSLAPQGAGEQYF
TRBJ1-5 | few | TRBD1 | TRBV7-8 | TGTGCCAGCAGCCATGGGACAGCCTATCAGCCCCAGCATTTT | CASSHGTAYQPQHF
TRBJ1-3 | NA | NA | TRBV5-8 | TGTGCCAGCAGCTTGACCCACTCGCGGGGAAACACCATATATTTT | CASSLTHSRGNTIYF
TRBJ2-7 | NA | NA | TRBV2 | TGTGCCAGCAGAGGGGTAGCGGACTCCTACGAGCAGTACTTC | CASRGVADSYEQYF
TRBJ2-1 | NA | NA | TRBV19 | TGTGCCAGTAGTATAGATCATGCTGGGCAGATCTCCTACAATGAGCAGTTCTTC | CASSIDHAGQISYNEQFF
TRBJ2-1 | NA | TRBD1 | TRBV28 | TGTGCCTGCAGGGGGAGCTCCTACAATGAGCAGTTCTTC | CACRGSSYNEQFF
TRBJ1-1 | few | TRBD1 | TRBV6-1 | TGTGCCAGCAGTGTCCCGGACAGGGGGCTGGGCACTGAAGCTTTCTTT | CASSVPDRGLGTEAFF
TRBJ1-5 | once | NA | TRBV6-5 | TGTGCCAGCAGCCCTTTCGTAGATAGCAATCAGCCCCAGCATTTT | CASSPFVDSNQPQHF
TRBJ2-2 | NA | TRBD2 | TRBV19 | TGTGCCAGTAGTGGGAGACTAGCGGGAGGGACCGGGGAGCTGTTTTTT | CASSGRLAGGTGELFF